This T cell receptor (beta chain) was observed in a study of cytomegalovirus exposure and HLA in healthy donors. Study-wide results and limits: Most TCRs appeared rarely, but some public TCRs recurred in many donors. The authors enumerated around 150 TCR beta chains as linked to cytomegalovirus. Specificity of three CMV-associated chains for CMV antigens was verified in vitro.

The assay was immunoSEQ multiplex PCR, and TCRdb's table has in-frame clones only and misses some. Of about 130,000 clones in the sample, just under 95% were seen once. Comments on this clone: Its antigen is as yet unknown.

The donors were members of the validation cohort, which comprised 90 to 150 subjects and was separate from the first cohort of fewer than 700 subjects. Sequencing was performed on PBMCs. This receptor was obtained from a woman aged 18-35 years in good health and CMV-seronegative.

The CDR3 protein is CASSERLAGGYEQYF. Here the CDR3 DNA reads TGTGCCAGCAGTGAGAGACTAGCGGGGGGCTACGAGCAGTACTTC. This chain uses TRBV6-1 with TRBJ2-7; 13 bases fit TRBD2. Germline-derived CDR1 and CDR2 are MNHNS and SASEGT. The CDR3 extends over 15 amino acids. Losses at the gene ends were 3 bases for V and 3 bases for J; bases not matched to a gene: 2.